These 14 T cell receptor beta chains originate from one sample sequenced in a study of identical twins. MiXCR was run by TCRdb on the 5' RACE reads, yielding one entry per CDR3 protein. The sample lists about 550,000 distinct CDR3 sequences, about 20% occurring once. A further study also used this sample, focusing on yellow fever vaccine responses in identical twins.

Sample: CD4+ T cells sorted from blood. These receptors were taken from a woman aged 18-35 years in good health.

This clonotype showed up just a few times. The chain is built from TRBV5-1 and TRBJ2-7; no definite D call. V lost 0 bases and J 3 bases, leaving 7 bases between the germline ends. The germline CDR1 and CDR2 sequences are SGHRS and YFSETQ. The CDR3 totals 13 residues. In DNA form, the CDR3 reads TGCGCCAGCAGCTTGGGTGGGGACTACGAGCAGTACTTC. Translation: CASSLGGDYEQYF.

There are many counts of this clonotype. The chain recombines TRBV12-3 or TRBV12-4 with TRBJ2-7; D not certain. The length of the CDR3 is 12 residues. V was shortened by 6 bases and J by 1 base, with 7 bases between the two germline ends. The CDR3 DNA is TGTGCCAGCAGCTTGGGGTCCTACGAGCAGTACTTC. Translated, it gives CASSLGSYEQYF.

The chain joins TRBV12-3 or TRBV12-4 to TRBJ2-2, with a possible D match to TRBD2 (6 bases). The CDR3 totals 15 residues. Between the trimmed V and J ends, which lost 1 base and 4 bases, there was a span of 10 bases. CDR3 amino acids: CASSLGGGFTGELFF. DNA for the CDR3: TGTGCCAGCAGTTTAGGTGGGGGGTTCACCGGGGAGCTGTTTTTT.

The DNA of the CDR3 is TGTGCCAGCAGCGACGGGTGGAATGAGCAGTTCTTC. This gives the protein CASSDGWNEQFF. This rearrangement joins TRBV3-1 to TRBJ2-1; D is undetermined. This CDR3 is 12 amino acids long. Per the germline V gene, CDR1 is LGHDT and CDR2 is YNNKEL (reference sequence). Trimming removed 5 bases at V and 7 bases at J, with 9 bases between.

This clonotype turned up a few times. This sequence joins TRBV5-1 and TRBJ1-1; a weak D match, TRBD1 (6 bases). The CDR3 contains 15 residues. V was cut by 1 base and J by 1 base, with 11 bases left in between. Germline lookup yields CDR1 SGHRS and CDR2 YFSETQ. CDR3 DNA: TGCGCCAGCAGCTTGTCCCAGGGGCCGAACACTGAAGCTTTCTTT. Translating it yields CASSLSQGPNTEAFF.

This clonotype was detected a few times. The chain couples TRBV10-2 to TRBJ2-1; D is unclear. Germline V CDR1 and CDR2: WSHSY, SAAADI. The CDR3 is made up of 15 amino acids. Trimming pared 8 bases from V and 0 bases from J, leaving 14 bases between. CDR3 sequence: CASSLDALSYNEQFF. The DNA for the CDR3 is TGCGCCAGCTCCCTAGATGCCCTCTCCTACAATGAGCAGTTCTTC.

As DNA, the CDR3 is TGCAGTGCTAGGAGAGGGACTAGCACAGATACGCAGTATTTT. This gives the protein CSARRGTSTDTQYF. This rearrangement joins TRBV20-1 to TRBJ2-3, with TRBD2 as a possible D gene (6 bases). This CDR3 contains 14 residues. CDR1 is DFQATT, CDR2 SNEGSKA, per germline (reference sequence). With 3 bases removed from V and 0 bases from J, the gap between germline ends came to 10 bases.

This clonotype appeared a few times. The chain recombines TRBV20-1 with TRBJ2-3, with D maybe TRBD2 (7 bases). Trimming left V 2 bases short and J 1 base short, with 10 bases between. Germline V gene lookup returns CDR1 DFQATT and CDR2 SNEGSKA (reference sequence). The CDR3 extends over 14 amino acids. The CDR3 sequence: CSARNGGRTDTQYF. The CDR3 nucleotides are TGCAGTGCTAGAAACGGGGGGCGCACAGATACGCAGTATTTT.

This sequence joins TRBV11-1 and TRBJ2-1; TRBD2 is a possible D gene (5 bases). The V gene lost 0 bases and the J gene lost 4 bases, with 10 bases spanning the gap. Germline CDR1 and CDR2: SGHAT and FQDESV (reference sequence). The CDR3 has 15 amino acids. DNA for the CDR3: TGTGCCAGCAGCTTAGCGGAATCGGGGTACAATGAGCAGTTCTTC. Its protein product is CASSLAESGYNEQFF.

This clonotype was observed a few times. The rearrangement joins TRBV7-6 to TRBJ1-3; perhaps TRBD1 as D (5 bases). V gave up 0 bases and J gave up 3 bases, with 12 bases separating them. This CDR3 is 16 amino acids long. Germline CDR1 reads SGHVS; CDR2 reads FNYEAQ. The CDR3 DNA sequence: TGTGCCAGCAGCTTAGCGTCGGCAGGGCTTGGAAACACCATATATTTT. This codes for CASSLASAGLGNTIYF.

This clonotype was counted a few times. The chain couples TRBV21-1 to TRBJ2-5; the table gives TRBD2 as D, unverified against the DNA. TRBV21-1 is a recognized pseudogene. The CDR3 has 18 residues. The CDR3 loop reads CASSKALGRRDCQETQYF. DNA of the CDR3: TGTGCCAGCAGCAAAGCGCTCGGGCGAAGGGACTGCCAAGAGACCCAGTACTTC.

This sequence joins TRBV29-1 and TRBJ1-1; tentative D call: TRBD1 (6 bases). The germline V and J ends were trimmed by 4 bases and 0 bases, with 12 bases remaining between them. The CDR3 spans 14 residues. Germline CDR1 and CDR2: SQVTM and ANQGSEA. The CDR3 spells CSVVQGLLNTEAFF. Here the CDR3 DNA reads TGCAGCGTTGTTCAGGGGTTGTTGAACACTGAAGCTTTCTTT.

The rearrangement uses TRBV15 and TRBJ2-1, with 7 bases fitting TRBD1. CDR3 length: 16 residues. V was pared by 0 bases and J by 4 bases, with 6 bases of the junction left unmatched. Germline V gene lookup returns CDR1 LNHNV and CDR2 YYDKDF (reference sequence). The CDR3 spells CATSREAGTVYNEQFF. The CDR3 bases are TGTGCCACCAGCAGAGAAGCCGGGACAGTGTACAATGAGCAGTTCTTC.

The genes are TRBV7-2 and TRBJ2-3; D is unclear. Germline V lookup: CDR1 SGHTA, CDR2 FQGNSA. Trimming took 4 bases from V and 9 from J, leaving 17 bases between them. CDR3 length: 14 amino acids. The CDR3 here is CASSSGPNPRTQYF. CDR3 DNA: TGTGCCAGCAGCTCTGGTCCTAACCCTAGGACGCAGTATTTT.